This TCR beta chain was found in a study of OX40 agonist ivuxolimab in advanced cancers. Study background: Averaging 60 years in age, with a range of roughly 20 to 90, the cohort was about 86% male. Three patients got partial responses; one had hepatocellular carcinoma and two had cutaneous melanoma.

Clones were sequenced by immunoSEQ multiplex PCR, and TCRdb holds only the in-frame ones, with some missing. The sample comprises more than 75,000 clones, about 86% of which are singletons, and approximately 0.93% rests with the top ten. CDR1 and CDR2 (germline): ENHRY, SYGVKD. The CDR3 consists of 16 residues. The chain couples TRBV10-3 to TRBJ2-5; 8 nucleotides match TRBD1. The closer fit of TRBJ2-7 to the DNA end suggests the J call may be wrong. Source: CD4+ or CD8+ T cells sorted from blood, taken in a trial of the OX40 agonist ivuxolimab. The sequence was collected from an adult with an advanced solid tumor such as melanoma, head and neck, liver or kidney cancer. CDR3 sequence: CAISEPMGQDLYEQYF. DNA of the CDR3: TGTGCCATCAGTGAGCCAATGGGACAGGATCTCTACGAGCAGTACTTC.